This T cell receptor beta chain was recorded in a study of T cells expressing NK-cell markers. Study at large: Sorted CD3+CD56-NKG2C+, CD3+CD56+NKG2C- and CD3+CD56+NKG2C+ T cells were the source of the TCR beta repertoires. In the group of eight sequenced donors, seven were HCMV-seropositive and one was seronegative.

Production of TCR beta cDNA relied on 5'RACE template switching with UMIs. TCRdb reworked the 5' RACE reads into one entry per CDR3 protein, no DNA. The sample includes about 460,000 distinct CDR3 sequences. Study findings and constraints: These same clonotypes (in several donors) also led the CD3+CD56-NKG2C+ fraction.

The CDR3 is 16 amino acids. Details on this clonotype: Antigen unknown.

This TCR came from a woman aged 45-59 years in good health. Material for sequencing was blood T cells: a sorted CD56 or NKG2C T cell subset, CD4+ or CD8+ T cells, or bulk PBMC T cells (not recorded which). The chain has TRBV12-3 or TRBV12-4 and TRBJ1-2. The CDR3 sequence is CASSFLAGRADYGYTF.